This TCR beta chain derives from a study of OX40 agonist ivuxolimab in advanced cancers. On the study more broadly: Partial responses were recorded for three patients, including one with hepatocellular carcinoma and two with cutaneous melanoma. Study-level results: CD4+ and CD8+ blood T cells expanded clonally by week 6 at 0.1 to 3.0 mg/kg.

With regard to this clone: What it recognizes is unknown.

Autoimmune disease history or systemic immunosuppression led to patients being barred. Here immunoSEQ multiplex PCR was the method, and the copy in TCRdb shows in-frame clones only, minus some. The table lists about 70,000 clones, about 91% of them singletons. V lost 2 bases to trimming and J lost 9 bases; unmatched junction nucleotides: 1. This CDR3 region has 13 residues. CDR1 is MNHEY and CDR2 is SVGAGI in the germline V gene. The receptor's source is an adult with an advanced solid tumor such as melanoma, head and neck, liver or kidney cancer. The genes are TRBV6-5 and TRBJ2-1, with 10 bases lining up with TRBD2. The sample in question was CD4+ or CD8+ T cells sorted from blood, obtained in a trial of the OX40 agonist ivuxolimab. This CDR3 reads CASSYRLAGEQFF. CDR3 sequence (DNA): TGTGCCAGCAGTTACAGACTAGCGGGTGAGCAGTTCTTC.